The present T cell receptor (beta chain) was sequenced within a study of radiotherapy plus CTLA-4 blockade in lung cancer. As for the study in general: Among patients, around 19% showed objective responses, and around 30% had disease control.

Sequencing used immunoSEQ multiplex PCR; TCRdb keeps in-frame clones, though not all of them. The table lists 35,000 to 45,000 clones, approximately 71% of them singletons. Concerning this clone: Its cognate antigen is unknown.

Study results and limitations: Expansion in blood of tumor-derived TCR clones was seen after radiotherapy plus ipilimumab. Early shifts in blood T cell clones, with interferon-beta, reportedly predicted response best.

Focal radiation plus CTLA-4 blockade with ipilimumab was administered to patients who had chemo-refractory metastatic non-small-cell lung cancer. Trimming stripped 1 base from V and 4 bases from J, with 12 bases between. CDR1 is SGHRS and CDR2 is YFSETQ in the germline V gene. The length of the CDR3 is 15 residues. The TCR was taken from a human donor with non-small cell lung cancer whose response to radiotherapy plus ipilimumab could not be evaluated. V gene TRBV5-1 combines with J gene TRBJ1-5; maybe TRBD1 (5 bases). The sequencing here drew on peripheral blood, taken from a patient treated with radiotherapy plus ipilimumab. The CDR3 sequence is CASSLQGGLNQPQHF. CDR3 bases: TGCGCCAGCAGCTTGCAGGGAGGATTGAATCAGCCCCAGCATTTT.